These 2 T cell receptor beta chains originate from one sample sequenced in a study of blood T cell repertoires in COVID-19. Generated by immunoSEQ multiplex PCR, the TCRdb table keeps only in-frame clones and is missing some. Of about 200,000 clones in the sample, about 88% were seen once. Sequencing was carried out using PBMCs or T cells enriched from blood (not recorded which). The receptors come from a woman under 40 who had been exposed to COVID-19.

J is TRBJ1-1 and V is TRBV5-1; D is undetermined. CDR1 and CDR2 (germline): SGHRS, YFSETQ. The CDR3 loop spans 15 amino acids. The V and J ends lost 0 bases and 4 bases respectively, with 13 bases between them. The CDR3 coding sequence is TGCGCCAGCAGCTTGGACGGGTCCCGGATCACTGAAGCTTTCTTT. The encoded protein is CASSLDGSRITEAFF.

V is TRBV11-3 and J is TRBJ1-1, with TRBD1 matching 9 bases. CDR3 length equals 15 residues. Germline loops: CDR1 SGHNT, CDR2 YENEEA. The V and J ends lost 5 bases and 0 bases, in that order; junction bases with no gene match: 4. CDR3 sequence (DNA): TGTGCCAGCAGCCTCCGGGACAGGGTGAACACTGAAGCTTTCTTT. It codes for CASSLRDRVNTEAFF. Filled out from reference TRBV11-3 and TRBJ1-1, the complete variable domain reads EAGVVQSPRYKIIEKKQPVAFWCNPISGHNTLYWYLQNLGQGPELLIRYENEEAVDDSQLPKDRFSAERLKGVDSTLKIQPAELGDSAVYLCASSLRDRVNTEAFFGQGTRLTVV.